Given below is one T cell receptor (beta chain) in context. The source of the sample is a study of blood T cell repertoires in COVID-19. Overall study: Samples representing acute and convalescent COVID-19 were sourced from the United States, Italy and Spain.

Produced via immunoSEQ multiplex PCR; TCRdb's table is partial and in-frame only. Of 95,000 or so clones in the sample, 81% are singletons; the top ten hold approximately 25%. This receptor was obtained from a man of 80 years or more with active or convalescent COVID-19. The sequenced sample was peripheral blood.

CDR3 nucleotides: TGTGCCAGCAGCCCTTCCTGGAACACTGAAGCTTTCTTT. Encoded protein: CASSPSWNTEAFF. The chain couples TRBV12-3 or TRBV12-4 to TRBJ1-1; D ambiguous. The V end was cut by 6 bases, the J end by 1 base, with 9 bases between. The CDR3 has 13 amino acids.